This is a list of T cell receptor beta chains from one sample in a study of T cell responses to AZD1222 COVID-19 vaccine. The method was immunoSEQ multiplex PCR; TCRdb's version includes in-frame clones alone and lacks a portion of them. Here the sample spans approximately 150,000 clones, 91% being singletons. The source was peripheral blood, collected on day 0 of AZD1222 vaccination. The receptors shown here come from an adult in good health. Both conserved end residues are part of each CDR3.

CDR3: CASSIGRGEKLFF; V: TRBV19; J: TRBJ1-4
CDR3: CASSHSKGQPYNEQFF; V: TRBV4-1; J: TRBJ2-1
CDR3: CASSIKGNYGYTF; V: TRBV19; J: TRBJ1-2
CDR3: CASSLGPGGSPYEQYF; V: TRBV7-2; J: TRBJ2-7
CDR3: CASSSTRLGEQFF; V: TRBV7-2; J: TRBJ2-1
CDR3: CASSQDRLGTEAFF; V: TRBV14; J: TRBJ1-1
CDR3: CAWSAGTGADEQYF; V: TRBV30; J: TRBJ2-7
CDR3: CASSLEGSDNEQFF; V: TRBV13; J: TRBJ2-1
CDR3: CASSHSPREKLFF; V: TRBV12-3/TRBV12-4; J: TRBJ1-4
CDR3: CASSLRGPGVLGTGELFF; V: TRBV27; J: TRBJ2-2
CDR3: CASSSGHLSSYEQYF; V: TRBV28; J: TRBJ2-7
CDR3: CASSVSGRVIDEQYF; V: TRBV9; J: TRBJ2-7
CDR3: CATSDSKAYNSPLHF; V: TRBV24-1; J: TRBJ1-6
CDR3: CASSPGGSNQPQHF; V: TRBV28; J: TRBJ1-5
CDR3: CAWRGTSGQTFSYEQYF; V: TRBV30; J: TRBJ2-7
CDR3: CASSIGGRMNTEAFF; V: TRBV19; J: TRBJ1-1
CDR3: CASSPSSYEQYF; V: TRBV18; J: TRBJ2-7
CDR3: CASSLLGNTIYF; V: TRBV12-3/TRBV12-4; J: TRBJ1-3
CDR3: CASSLPSSGSKDNEQFF; V: TRBV5-1; J: TRBJ2-1
CDR3: CASSYDWTGDTEAFF; V: TRBV6-5; J: TRBJ1-1
CDR3: CASSYSTGSTEAFF; V: TRBV6-5; J: TRBJ1-1
CDR3: CASSYSRGTINTEAFF; V: TRBV6-5; J: TRBJ1-1
CDR3: CASSEVGTASGNTIYF; V: TRBV6-1; J: TRBJ1-3
CDR3: CASSQGPGGQGNQPQHF; V: TRBV4-1; J: TRBJ1-5
CDR3: CASSQSGALTAEAFF; V: TRBV16; J: TRBJ1-1
CDR3: CASSVSQNQPQHF; V: TRBV10-2; J: TRBJ1-5
CDR3: CASSPWNEQFF; V: TRBV7-9; J: TRBJ2-1
CDR3: CASRGTSGPGGETQYF; V: TRBV19; J: TRBJ2-5
CDR3: CASSISNNSPLHF; V: TRBV6-5; J: TRBJ1-6
CDR3: CASSESTSKGTGELFF; V: TRBV6-4; J: TRBJ2-2
CDR3: CASSPSRRAGANVLTF; V: TRBV7-9; J: TRBJ2-6
CDR3: CASSQGGTNNEQFF; V: TRBV3-1/TRBV3-2; J: TRBJ2-1
CDR3: CAISEQGVTEAFF; V: TRBV10-3; J: TRBJ1-1
CDR3: CASSSGVSGRKNNEQFF; V: TRBV7-7; J: TRBJ2-1
CDR3: CASSLGRIEAQETQYF; V: TRBV5-1; J: TRBJ2-5
CDR3: CASVDVNYEQYF; V: TRBV6-4; J: TRBJ2-7
CDR3: CASSYERWGQPQHF; V: TRBV6-5; J: TRBJ1-5
CDR3: CASSQSGQGFDQPQHF; V: TRBV23-1; J: TRBJ1-5
CDR3: CASSEAAGTGYGYTF; V: TRBV6-1; J: TRBJ1-2
CDR3: CASRDPGQSSYEQYF; V: TRBV28; J: TRBJ2-7